One and the same sample provided the 31 T cell receptor beta chains below, sequenced in a study of T cells in localized non-small cell lung cancer. The assay was immunoSEQ multiplex PCR, and TCRdb's table has in-frame clones only and misses some. The data hold roughly 17,000 clones, with around 89% observed a single time. The sequences come from peripheral blood, collected before any cancer treatment. The receptor set was obtained from a male donor aged 60 or over with stage II squamous cell lung carcinoma.

CDR3 loop: CASSLGMGGRYIQYF. In DNA, the CDR3 is TGTGCCAGCAGCTTAGGGATGGGGGGGCGTTACATTCAGTACTTC. The V call is TRBV7-2, the J call TRBJ2-4; D perhaps matches TRBD2 (7 bases). Germline V gene sequence: CDR1 SGHTA, CDR2 FQGNSA. Trimming removed 1 base at V and 8 bases at J, with 15 bases between. This CDR3 has 15 amino acids.

This chain joins TRBV9 and TRBJ1-3; 7 positions match TRBD1. Trimming at V came to 0 bases and at J to 0 bases, leaving 6 bases not matched to a gene. Germline CDR1 and CDR2: SGDLS and YYNGEE. The CDR3 loop spans 17 amino acids. The CDR3 sequence is CASSVEGARRSGNTIYF. CDR3 DNA sequence: TGTGCCAGCAGCGTAGAGGGGGCTAGGCGCTCTGGAAACACCATATATTTT.

J is TRBJ1-2 and V is TRBV7-9; 7 bases fit TRBD1. The germline V gene has CDR1 SEHNR and CDR2 FQNEAQ (reference sequence). V lost 0 bases, J lost 5 bases, and 3 bases stayed unmatched. This CDR3 is 14 amino acids long. The CDR3 DNA reads as TGTGCCAGCAGCTTAGCGGCAGGGGGGTATGGCTACACCTTC. Translation gives CASSLAAGGYGYTF.

This chain uses TRBV11-3 with TRBJ1-6; D not resolved. The CDR3 runs to 18 residues. V was cut by 5 bases and J by 0 bases, with 17 bases left in between. Looked up from germline, CDR1 is SGHNT and CDR2 is YENEEA. This chain's CDR3 is CASSLSKRLSSYNSPLHF. DNA for the CDR3: TGTGCCAGCAGCCTATCAAAGAGACTTAGCTCCTATAATTCACCCCTCCACTTT.

This rearrangement joins TRBV5-4 to TRBJ2-7; the D is unclear. The CDR3 is made up of 16 amino acids. The V end lost 0 bases, the J end lost 1 base, and 14 bases lay between the germline ends. Looked up from germline, CDR1 is SGHNT and CDR2 is YYREEE (reference sequence). The CDR3: CASSLDLDRKSYEQYF. For the CDR3, the DNA is TGTGCCAGCAGCTTGGATCTTGATAGAAAGTCCTACGAGCAGTACTTC.

The genes are TRBV15 and TRBJ2-5, with a weak D call TRBD2 (6 bases). CDR1 is LNHNV, CDR2 YYDKDF, per germline (reference sequence). CDR3 length: 16 amino acids. V lost 1 base and J lost 2, with 14 bases in between. The CDR3 DNA is TGTGCCACCAGCAGAGGAGAGGCGGGACCTCAAGAGACCCAGTACTTC. Its protein is CATSRGEAGPQETQYF.

This clone was recorded once. The rearrangement links TRBV6-5 to TRBJ1-3; D is unclear. Germline-derived CDR1 and CDR2 are MNHEY and SVGAGI. The CDR3 covers 15 residues. V shed 5 bases and J shed 1 base, with 12 bases lying between them. CDR3 in DNA: TGTGCCAGCAGTACACAGAAAAGATCTGGAAACACCATATATTTT. This codes for CASSTQKRSGNTIYF.

This chain links TRBV21-1 with TRBJ2-7; the D segment call TRBD2 is taken from the table without a DNA check. TRBV21-1 is a documented pseudogene. The CDR3 is made up of 18 amino acids. The CDR3 coding sequence is TGTGCCAGCAGCAAAGGCCCCCGGGGGTCCCCGGGGCCCTACGAGCAGTACTTC. Amino acids: CASSKGPRGSPGPYEQYF.

This clone was found a few times. The chain has TRBV11-2 and TRBJ2-3; D ambiguous. CDR1 SGHAT and CDR2 FQNNGV come from the germline V gene. V was trimmed by 5 bases and J by 4 bases, leaving 10 bases between them. The CDR3 has 13 amino acids. The CDR3 region is CASSPQAADTQYF. DNA of the CDR3: TGTGCCAGCAGCCCCCAGGCAGCAGATACGCAGTATTTT.

The V call is TRBV14, the J call TRBJ1-1; D is perhaps TRBD1 (5 bases). CDR3 length: 15 residues. The germline V and J ends were trimmed by 4 bases and 2 bases, with 14 bases remaining between them. CDR1 SGHDN and CDR2 FVKESK come from the germline V gene. The CDR3 region is CASSLYEGINTEAFF. The CDR3 DNA sequence: TGTGCCAGCAGCCTCTATGAGGGGATCAACACTGAAGCTTTCTTT.

V and J are TRBV27 and TRBJ1-2; 9 bases align to TRBD1. V lost 5 bases, J lost 3 bases, and 7 bases stayed unmatched. The germline gives CDR1 MNHEY, CDR2 SMNVEV (reference sequence). The CDR3 consists of 15 residues. The CDR3 spells CASSPGTGQYYGYTF. The CDR3 nucleotides read TGTGCCAGCAGTCCAGGGACAGGGCAGTACTATGGCTACACCTTC.

The chain has TRBV6-6 and TRBJ1-2; TRBD1 matches at 9 bases. J gave up 10 bases and V 8 bases, and 8 bases lay outside the gene matches. This CDR3 region has 12 residues. Germline lookup yields CDR1 MNHNY and CDR2 SVGAGI (reference sequence). DNA of the CDR3: TGTGCCAGCGCAATACAGGGGGCGACCTACACCTTC. This encodes CASAIQGATYTF.

This clone occurred once. CDR3 DNA sequence: TGTGCCAGCAGTGAAATGGGGTACTTGAACACTGAAGCTTTCTTT. Translating it yields CASSEMGYLNTEAFF. J is TRBJ1-1 and V is TRBV2; D is undetermined. Germline V gene data show CDR1 as SNHLY and CDR2 as FYNNEI. Between the trimmed V and J ends, which lost 2 bases and 0 bases, there was a span of 10 bases. This CDR3 has 15 residues.

The chain couples TRBV27 to TRBJ1-1, with D hard to call. Germline CDR1 and CDR2: MNHEY and SMNVEV (reference sequence). CDR3 size: 15 residues. V lost 1 base, J lost 2 bases, and 11 bases lay in between. CDR3 nucleotide sequence: TGTGCCAGCAGTTTATTGTCGGGATTCAACACTGAAGCTTTCTTT. Its translation is CASSLLSGFNTEAFF.

The chain uses TRBV6-1 and TRBJ1-1; D is ambiguous. The ends were cut back, 1 base at V and 7 bases at J, with 10 bases in the middle. This CDR3 is built from 13 residues. CDR1 and CDR2 (germline): MNHNS, SASEGT. The CDR3 spells CASSEGVEGEAFF. CDR3 in DNA: TGTGCCAGCAGTGAAGGGGTAGAGGGTGAAGCTTTCTTT.

CDR3 DNA sequence: TGTGCCAGTAGTATAGAAAGGGGGGTTCACAATGAGCAGTTCTTC. It is translated as CASSIERGVHNEQFF. The V and J genes are TRBV19 and TRBJ2-1; D might be TRBD1 or TRBD2, each matching 6 bases. V lost 0 bases, J lost 5 bases, and 11 bases lay in between. CDR1 and CDR2 (germline): LNHDA, SQIVND (reference sequence). CDR3 length equals 15 residues.

The CDR3, as DNA: TGTGCCAGCAGCTTAGGGACAGGGTGGGGTAATGAAAAACTGTTTTTT. Protein sequence: CASSLGTGWGNEKLFF. The chain links TRBV7-8 to TRBJ1-4, with 8 bases lining up with TRBD1. The CDR3 runs 16 residues. Germline values: CDR1 SGHVS, CDR2 FQNEAQ. The ends lost 1 base at V and 4 bases at J; junction bases unmatched: 5.

This sequence joins TRBV4-2 and TRBJ2-3; a possible D gene is TRBD2 (7 bases). The CDR3 runs to 16 residues. V was cut by 5 bases and J by 0 bases, with 15 bases left in between. Per the germline V gene, CDR1 is LGHNA and CDR2 is YNFKEQ. CDR3 in amino acids: CASSRGGAYSTDTQYF. DNA for the CDR3: TGTGCCAGCAGCAGGGGGGGGGCTTATAGCACAGATACGCAGTATTTT.

The chain uses TRBV30 and TRBJ2-2; 11 nucleotides agree with TRBD1. J was trimmed by 3 bases and V by 4 bases; bases with no gene match: 7. Germline V lookup: CDR1 GTSNPN, CDR2 SVGIG (reference sequence). The CDR3 totals 16 residues. CDR3 amino acids: CAWTLGTGGYTGELFF. In DNA form, the CDR3 reads TGTGCCTGGACCCTGGGGACAGGGGGTTACACCGGGGAGCTGTTTTTT.

The rearrangement uses TRBV6-6 and TRBJ2-3; weak D call: TRBD2 (5 bases). Trimming took 0 bases from V and 0 from J, leaving 7 bases between them. From germline, CDR1 is MNHNY and CDR2 SVGAGI (reference sequence). The CDR3 is 15 amino acids. For the CDR3, the DNA is TGTGCCAGCAGTTACTCAGGCGGGAGCACAGATACGCAGTATTTT. Translating it yields CASSYSGGSTDTQYF.

This clone was found once. J is TRBJ1-5 and V is TRBV10-3; 7 bases are a match to TRBD1. The V segment lost 8 bases and the J segment 1 base; nucleotides outside the gene matches: 5. The CDR3 totals 14 residues. The V gene's germline CDR1 is ENHRY and CDR2 SYGVKD. CDR3 nucleotides: TGTGCCATCGCCCAGGGGGGCAGCAATCAGCCCCAGCATTTT. This translates into CAIAQGGSNQPQHF.

V and J are TRBV6-1 and TRBJ1-5; weak D call: TRBD1 (5 bases). The CDR3 contains 16 residues. The V end was cut by 2 bases, the J end by 2 bases, with 13 bases between. Germline V gene data show CDR1 as MNHNS and CDR2 as SASEGT. CDR3 protein: CASSERRVVGNQPQHF. CDR3 nucleotide sequence: TGTGCCAGCAGTGAACGCAGGGTAGTTGGCAATCAGCCCCAGCATTTT.

The rearrangement links TRBV4-2 to TRBJ2-7, with unresolved D. The CDR3 runs to 13 residues. V lost 0 bases to trimming and J lost 2 bases, with 5 bases between them. CDR1 and CDR2 from the germline V gene are LGHNA and YNFKEQ. CDR3 in amino acids: CASSQEWAYEQYF. Written as DNA, the CDR3 is TGTGCCAGCAGCCAAGAGTGGGCCTACGAGCAGTACTTC.

The chain recombines TRBV7-8 with TRBJ1-1; the match to TRBD1 covers 9 bases. This CDR3 contains 18 residues. Germline V gene lookup returns CDR1 SGHVS and CDR2 FQNEAQ. Germline trimming cut 5 bases from V and 0 bases from J; bases unmatched to any gene: 13. The CDR3 nucleotides are TGTGCCAGCAGCCGAGAGGGGACAGGGCGATTGTTGAACACTGAAGCTTTCTTT. The encoded protein is CASSREGTGRLLNTEAFF. The variable domain in full, with the rest retrieved from reference TRBV7-8 and TRBJ1-1, is GAGVSQSPRYKVAKRGQDVALRCDPISGHVSLFWYQQALGQGPEFLTYFQNEAQLDKSGLPSDRFFAERPEGSVSTLKIQRTQQEDSAVYLCASSREGTGRLLNTEAFFGQGTRLTVV.

This chain connects TRBV9 to TRBJ1-1; D may be TRBD1 (6 bases). Germline loops: CDR1 SGDLS, CDR2 YYNGEE. The CDR3 covers 14 residues. Trimming shortened V by 7 bases and J by 0 bases, and 13 bases separated the two germline ends. The CDR3 DNA sequence: TGTGCCAGCGGGGGGCACACCATGAACACTGAAGCTTTCTTT. This gives the protein CASGGHTMNTEAFF. The variable domain in full, completed from reference TRBV9 and TRBJ1-1, reads DSGVTQTPKHLITATGQRVTLRCSPRSGDLSVYWYQQSLDQGLQFLIQYYNGEERAKGNILERFSAQQFPDLHSELNLSSLELGDSALYFCASGGHTMNTEAFFGQGTRLTVV.

This chain links TRBV10-3 with TRBJ2-2; D ambiguous. CDR3 length: 11 amino acids. Germline lookup yields CDR1 ENHRY and CDR2 SYGVKD. The V gene lost 7 bases and the J gene lost 3 bases, with 3 bases spanning the gap. The CDR3 loop reads CAIKDTGELFF. CDR3 sequence (DNA): TGTGCCATCAAGGACACCGGGGAGCTGTTTTTT.

V is TRBV6-1 and J is TRBJ1-4, with D possibly matching TRBD1 (6 bases). The CDR3 extends over 15 amino acids. With 5 bases removed from V and 0 bases from J, the gap between germline ends came to 10 bases. Looked up from germline, CDR1 is MNHNS and CDR2 is SASEGT. This chain's CDR3 is CASSTRGATNEKLFF. In nucleotides, the CDR3 is TGTGCCAGCAGTACCAGGGGTGCAACTAATGAAAAACTGTTTTTT.

This chain uses TRBV19 with TRBJ1-3, with D possibly being TRBD1 (6 bases). The ends were cut back, 3 bases at V and 2 bases at J, with 14 bases in the middle. CDR3 length: 16 amino acids. Germline CDR1 is LNHDA and CDR2 is SQIVND (reference sequence). CDR3 residues: CASSMVKRGPGNTIYF. CDR3 coding DNA: TGTGCCAGTAGTATGGTGAAACGGGGGCCTGGAAACACCATATATTTT.

For the CDR3, the DNA is TGTGCCAGCAGTCCGAGGTCGATAGTGAACACTGAAGCTTTCTTT. Translation gives CASSPRSIVNTEAFF. J is TRBJ1-1 and V is TRBV28; D is unresolved. Deletions cut 5 bases from V and 0 bases from J, with 13 bases between. The CDR3 runs 15 residues. The germline CDR1 and CDR2 sequences are MDHEN and SYDVKM.

V is TRBV6-6 and J is TRBJ2-5; 8 positions agree with TRBD2. Gene TRBJ2-7 matches the end of the DNA better, so the J call may be wrong. There are 12 residues in the CDR3. The germline V gene has CDR1 MNHNY and CDR2 SVGAGI (reference sequence). The CDR3 nucleotides are TGTGCCAGAAGTAGCGGGAACTACGAGCAGTACTTC. It specifies CARSSGNYEQYF.

This sequence joins TRBV9 and TRBJ2-7, with D possibly TRBD1 on 5 matching bases. The CDR3 loop spans 16 amino acids. V lost 0 bases to trimming and J lost 6 bases, with 19 bases between them. Germline V gives CDR1 SGDLS, CDR2 YYNGEE. CDR3 amino acids: CASSVALDERQGEQYF. CDR3 DNA sequence: TGTGCCAGCAGCGTAGCTCTAGATGAACGGCAGGGCGAGCAGTACTTC.